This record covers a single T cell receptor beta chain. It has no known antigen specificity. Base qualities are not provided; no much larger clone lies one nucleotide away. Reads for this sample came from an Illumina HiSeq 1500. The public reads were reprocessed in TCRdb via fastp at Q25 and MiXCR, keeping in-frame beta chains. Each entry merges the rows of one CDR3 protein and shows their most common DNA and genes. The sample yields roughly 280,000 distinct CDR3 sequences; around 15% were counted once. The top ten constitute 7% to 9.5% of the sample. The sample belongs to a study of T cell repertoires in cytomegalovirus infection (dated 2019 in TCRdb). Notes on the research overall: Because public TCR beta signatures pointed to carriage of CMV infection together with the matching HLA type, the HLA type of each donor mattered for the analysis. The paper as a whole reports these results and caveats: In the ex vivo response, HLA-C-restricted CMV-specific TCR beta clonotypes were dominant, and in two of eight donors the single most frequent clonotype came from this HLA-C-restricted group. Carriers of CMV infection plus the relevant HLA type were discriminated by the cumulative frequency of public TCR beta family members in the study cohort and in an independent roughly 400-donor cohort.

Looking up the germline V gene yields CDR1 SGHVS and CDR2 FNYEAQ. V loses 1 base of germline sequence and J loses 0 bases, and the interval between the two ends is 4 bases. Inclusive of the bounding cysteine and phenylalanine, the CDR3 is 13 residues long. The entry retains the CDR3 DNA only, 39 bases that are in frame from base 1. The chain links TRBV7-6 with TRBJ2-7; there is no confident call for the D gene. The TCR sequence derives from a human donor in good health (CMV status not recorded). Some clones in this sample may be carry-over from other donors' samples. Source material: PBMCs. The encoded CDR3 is CASSLESSYEQYF. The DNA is TGTGCCAGCAGCTTAGAGAGCTCCTACGAGCAGTACTTC.